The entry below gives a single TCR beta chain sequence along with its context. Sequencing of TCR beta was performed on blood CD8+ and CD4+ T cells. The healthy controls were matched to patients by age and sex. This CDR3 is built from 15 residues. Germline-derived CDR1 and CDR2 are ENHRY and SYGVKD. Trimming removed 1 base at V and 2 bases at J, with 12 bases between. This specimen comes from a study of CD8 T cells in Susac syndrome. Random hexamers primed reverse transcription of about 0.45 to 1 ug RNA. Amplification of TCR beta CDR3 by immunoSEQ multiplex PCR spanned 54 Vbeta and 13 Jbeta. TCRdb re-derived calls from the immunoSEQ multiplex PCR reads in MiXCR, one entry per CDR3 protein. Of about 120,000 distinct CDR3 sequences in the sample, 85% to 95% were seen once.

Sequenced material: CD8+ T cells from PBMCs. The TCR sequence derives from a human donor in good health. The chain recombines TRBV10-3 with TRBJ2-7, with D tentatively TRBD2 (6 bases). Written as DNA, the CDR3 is TGTGCCATCAGTGAGTTAGTAGCGGCAACCTACGAGCAGTACTTC. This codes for CAISELVAATYEQYF.